This T cell receptor beta chain is drawn from a study of T-cell reconstitution after alpha-beta-depleted transplantation in children. Overall study findings and caveats: The high TCRbeta diversity at day 60 in some patients came from surviving recipient T cells and thymic progenitors.

Germline CDR1 is MDHEN and CDR2 is SYDVKM. This CDR3 is 14 amino acids long. The J segment lost 2 bases and the V segment lost 3 bases, leaving 1 base of the junction unmatched. During its preparation, the TCRbeta library received unique molecular identifiers. TCRdb re-called the PCR reads through MiXCR, storing one row per CDR3 protein. The sample records approximately 97,000 distinct CDR3 sequences, 6% being singletons. This clonotype showed up many times. The antigen remains unidentified. The sequenced sample was PBMCs, mostly from graft donor cells, obtained 60 days after TCRalphabeta/CD19-depleted stem cell transplant. J is TRBJ2-7 and V is TRBV28; 10 bases agree with TRBD2. The receptor comes from a female patient between 2 and 10 years old who had a stem cell transplant for Fanconi anemia, so the T cells may come from the graft donor. CDR3 in amino acids: CASSFLAGAYEQYF. In DNA, the CDR3 is TGTGCCAGCAGTTTTCTAGCGGGAGCCTACGAGCAGTACTTC.